Sequencing of this T cell receptor beta chain was carried out in a study of T cell repertoires in cytomegalovirus infection. In the study overall: Indicated by public TCR beta signatures were CMV infection and matching HLA type. Study-level points and caveats: In two of eight donors, the top clonotype was HLA-C-restricted CMV-specific. Accumulated public TCR beta family frequency recognized individuals carrying CMV together with the relevant HLA.

The CDR3 sequence is 15 residues long. With 5 bases clipped from V and 5 bases from J, the junction kept 11 bases outside the gene matches. Looked up from germline, CDR1 is SEHNR and CDR2 is FQNEAQ (reference sequence). TCRdb passed the reads through MiXCR, listing each CDR3 protein once. The repertoire has about 260,000 distinct CDR3 sequences, around 9% of them found once; the top ten carry about 15%. This clonotype was recorded many times. The antigen remains unidentified. The chain employs TRBV7-9 and TRBJ2-5, with TRBD1 matching over 7 bases. The source is a human donor in good health (CMV status not recorded). Some clones in this sample may be carry-over from other donors' samples. The specimen was PBMCs. Here the CDR3 reads CASSGGMTGQETQYF. In nucleotides, the CDR3 is TGTGCCAGCAGCGGGGGAATGACGGGACAGGAGACCCAGTACTTC.